The sequence of this TCR beta chain was determined in a study of memory CD4+ T cells and cytomegalovirus serostatus. TCRdb's copy holds only in-frame clones and misses some; the assay was immunoSEQ multiplex PCR. The repertoire holds about 58,000 clones, with around 82% as singletons. Comments on this clone: Its cognate antigen is unknown.

The sort gate was single viable CD3+CD4+CD8-CD45RO+ cells for memory CD4+ T cells. This CDR3 comprises 15 residues. Germline V gene lookup returns CDR1 SGHTA and CDR2 FQGNSA. V dropped 5 bases and J dropped 4 bases, with 14 bases sitting between them. Regarding the study as a whole: Suggested: most of the CMV-linked TCR signature lies in CD4+ memory cells.

The chain employs TRBV7-2 and TRBJ2-2; a possible D gene is TRBD2 (7 bases). The sequenced sample was memory CD4+ T cells from blood. The sequence came from an adult in good health and CMV-seronegative. Some clones in this sample may be carry-over from other donors' samples. CDR3 coding DNA: TGTGCCAGCAGCCTTACAGGGAGGGGCACCGGGGAGCTGTTTTTT. Its translation is CASSLTGRGTGELFF.